This entry lists 14 T cell receptor beta chains sequenced from one sample in a study of blood T cell repertoires in COVID-19. This table comes from immunoSEQ multiplex PCR, and its TCRdb copy is limited to in-frame clones, with some not included. This sample carries some 190,000 clones, approximately 80% of them seen once, and the ten largest clones take more than 9.5%. Sequenced material: peripheral blood. All receptors derive from a woman aged 40 to 50 with COVID-19, enrolled during active disease.

The table lists this clone with many counts. The V call is TRBV13, the J call TRBJ2-7; weak D call: TRBD2 (6 bases). The CDR3 contains 15 residues. The V gene's germline CDR1 is PRHDT and CDR2 FYEKMQ (reference sequence). V dropped 2 bases and J dropped 0 bases, with 11 bases sitting between them. The CDR3 is CASSLQGLLSYEQYF. For the CDR3, the DNA is TGTGCCAGCAGCTTACAGGGACTGCTCTCCTACGAGCAGTACTTC.

V and J are TRBV15 and TRBJ1-1; D is uncertain. V lost 0 bases, J lost 11 bases, and 13 bases lay in between. Germline V CDR1 and CDR2: LNHNV, YYDKDF (reference sequence). The CDR3 covers 13 residues. The CDR3 DNA reads TGTGCCACCAGCAGAGATCCGGAGTCGCGTGCTTTCTTT. Protein product: CATSRDPESRAFF.

V and J are TRBV7-3 and TRBJ2-3; 9 nucleotides agree with TRBD1. The CDR3 has 16 amino acids. The V segment lost 6 bases and the J segment 6 bases; nucleotides outside the gene matches: 13. The germline V gene encodes CDR1 SGHTA and CDR2 FQGTGA. DNA for the CDR3: TGTGCCAGCAGTCAACGACAGGGGGGGAATTCGGATACGCAGTATTTT. This codes for CASSQRQGGNSDTQYF. Together with reference TRBV7-3 and TRBJ2-3, the CDR3 gives the full variable domain: GAGVSQTPSNKVTEKGKYVELRCDPISGHTALYWYRQSLGQGPEFLIYFQGTGAADDSGLPNDRFFAVRPEGSVSTLKIQRTERGDSAVYLCASSQRQGGNSDTQYFGPGTRLTVL.

This clone occurred a few times. The chain carries TRBV27 and TRBJ1-6, with 9 nucleotides matching TRBD1. Unmatched junction bases numbered 5, after V lost 6 bases and J lost 5 bases. Per germline, CDR1 MNHEY and CDR2 SMNVEV (reference sequence). The CDR3 contains 15 residues. The CDR3 sequence is CASRWGQGNNSPLHF. DNA for the CDR3: TGTGCCAGCAGGTGGGGACAGGGCAATAATTCACCCCTCCACTTT.

This clone was counted only a few times. The rearrangement joins TRBV20-1 to TRBJ1-6, with 8 bases lining up with TRBD1. V lost 3 bases to trimming and J lost 10 bases; unmatched junction nucleotides: 8. The CDR3 has 14 amino acids. Germline V lookup: CDR1 DFQATT, CDR2 SNEGSKA (reference sequence). As DNA, the CDR3 is TGCAGTGCTAGTGGAGGACAGGGTTTATCACCCCTCCACTTT. This encodes CSASGGQGLSPLHF.

The chain couples TRBV7-3 to TRBJ2-1, with TRBD1 as a possible D gene (5 bases). The CDR3 consists of 13 residues. The V gene lost 5 bases and the J gene lost 6 bases, with 11 bases spanning the gap. Germline V gene sequence: CDR1 SGHTA, CDR2 FQGTGA. The CDR3 DNA reads TGTGCCAGCAGCACCGACAGCTCCAATGAGCAGTTCTTC. It specifies CASSTDSSNEQFF.

The V and J genes are TRBV30 and TRBJ2-3; TRBD2 is a possible D gene (6 bases). The V and J ends lost 8 bases and 2 bases respectively, with 8 bases between them. The CDR3 is made up of 11 amino acids. From germline, CDR1 is GTSNPN and CDR2 SVGIG (reference sequence). CDR3 amino acids: CAAGNTDTQYF. The CDR3 DNA is TGTGCCGCGGGGAACACAGATACGCAGTATTTT.

The V gene is TRBV10-2, the J gene TRBJ1-2; D might be TRBD1 (5 bases). The CDR3 is 15 amino acids. Trimming removed 2 bases from V and 2 bases from J, with 12 bases in between. Germline V gene lookup returns CDR1 WSHSY and CDR2 SAAADI. This chain's CDR3 is CASSEAGGRNYGYTF. Here the CDR3 DNA reads TGCGCCAGCAGTGAGGCGGGGGGGAGAAACTATGGCTACACCTTC.

A remark on this clone: The junction and the germline gene differ at one end; a read error may be behind it. The rearrangement links TRBV14 to TRBJ2-7; D uncertain. This CDR3 region has 13 residues. The germline CDR1 and CDR2 sequences are SGHDN and FVKESK. The CDR3 reads CASSQDEAIPQDF. The CDR3 bases are TGTGCCAGCAGCCAAGATGAAGCAATACCCCAGGACTTC.

The J gene is TRBJ1-1, the V gene TRBV27; D ambiguous. The CDR3 consists of 13 residues. Germline CDR1 reads MNHEY; CDR2 reads SMNVEV (reference sequence). V was clipped by 5 bases and J by 1 base, with 8 bases between them. The CDR3 DNA is TGTGCCAGCAGTCTAGACGGGAACACTGAAGCTTTCTTT. This sequence encodes CASSLDGNTEAFF.

The chain has TRBV6-5 and TRBJ2-1; D is perhaps TRBD2 (5 bases). Germline V gives CDR1 MNHEY, CDR2 SVGAGI. Trimming pared 6 bases from V and 4 bases from J, leaving 10 bases between. This CDR3 contains 13 residues. In DNA, the CDR3 is TGTGCCAGCAGCCGACTAATTTACAATGAGCAGTTCTTC. Protein sequence: CASSRLIYNEQFF.

This clone was observed at least ten times. V gene TRBV7-8 combines with J gene TRBJ2-3; D is unresolved. The CDR3 is 15 residues long. V lost 2 bases to trimming and J lost 1 base, with 10 bases between them. Germline CDR1 and CDR2: SGHVS and FQNEAQ. CDR3 nucleotide sequence: TGTGCCAGCAGCTTAAGGAACAGTCGCACAGATACGCAGTATTTT. Translation gives CASSLRNSRTDTQYF.

As DNA, the CDR3 is TGTGCCAGCAGTGAAATGGCCCGATCCACAGATACGCAGTATTTT. It specifies CASSEMARSTDTQYF. The genes are TRBV2 and TRBJ2-3; D call uncertain. Germline V gene lookup returns CDR1 SNHLY and CDR2 FYNNEI. The length of the CDR3 is 15 residues. V lost 2 bases and J lost 2, with 11 bases in between.

In this sample, this clone turned up many times. The rearrangement links TRBV10-1 to TRBJ2-7; D perhaps matches TRBD2 (6 bases). V was clipped by 6 bases and J by 6 bases, with 18 bases between them. This CDR3 comprises 14 residues. Germline loops: CDR1 WNHNN, CDR2 SYGVQD (reference sequence). The CDR3 is CASSEESRGSEQYF. The CDR3 DNA sequence: TGCGCCAGCAGCGAAGAATCTCGGGGGAGCGAGCAGTACTTC.